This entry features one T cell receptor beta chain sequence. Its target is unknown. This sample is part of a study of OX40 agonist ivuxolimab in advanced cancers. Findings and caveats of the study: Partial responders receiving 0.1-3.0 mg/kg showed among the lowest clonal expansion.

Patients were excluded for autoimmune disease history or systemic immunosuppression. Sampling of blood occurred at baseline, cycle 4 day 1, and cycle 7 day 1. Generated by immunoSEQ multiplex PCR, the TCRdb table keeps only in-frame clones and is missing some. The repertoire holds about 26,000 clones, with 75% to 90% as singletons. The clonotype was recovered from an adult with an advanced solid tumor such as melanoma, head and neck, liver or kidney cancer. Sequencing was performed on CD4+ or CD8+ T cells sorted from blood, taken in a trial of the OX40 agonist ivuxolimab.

The CDR3 region has the DNA TGTGCCAGCATTCCCTTCTTGGGGGGAGGCTATGGCTACACCTTC. This translates into CASIPFLGGGYGYTF. V gene TRBV6-5 combines with J gene TRBJ1-2; D may be TRBD1 (5 bases). The CDR3 totals 15 residues. CDR1 MNHEY and CDR2 SVGAGI come from the germline V gene. Trimming shortened V by 7 bases and J by 4 bases, and 19 bases separated the two germline ends.